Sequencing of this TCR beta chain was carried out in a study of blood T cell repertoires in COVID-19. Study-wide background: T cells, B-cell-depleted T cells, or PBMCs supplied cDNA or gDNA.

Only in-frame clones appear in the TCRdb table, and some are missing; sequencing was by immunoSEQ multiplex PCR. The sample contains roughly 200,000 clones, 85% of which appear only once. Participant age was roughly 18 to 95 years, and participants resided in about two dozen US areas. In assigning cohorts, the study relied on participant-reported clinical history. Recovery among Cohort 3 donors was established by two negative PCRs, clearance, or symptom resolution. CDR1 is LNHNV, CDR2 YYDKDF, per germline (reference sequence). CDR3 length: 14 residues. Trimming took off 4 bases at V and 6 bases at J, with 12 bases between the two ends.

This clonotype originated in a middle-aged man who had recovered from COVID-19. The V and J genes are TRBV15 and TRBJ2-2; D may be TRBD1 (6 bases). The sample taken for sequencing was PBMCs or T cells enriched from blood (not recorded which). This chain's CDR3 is CATSKQGSAGELFF. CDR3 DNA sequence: TGTGCCACCAGCAAACAGGGTTCTGCCGGGGAGCTGTTTTTT. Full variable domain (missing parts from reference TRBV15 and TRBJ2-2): DAMVIQNPRYQVTQFGKPVTLSCSQTLNHNVMYWYQQKSSQAPKLLFHYYDKDFNNEADTPDNFQSRRPNTSFCFLDIRSPGLGDTAMYLCATSKQGSAGELFFGEGSRLTVL.